This passage covers 13 T cell receptor beta chains from one sample sequenced in a study of radiotherapy plus CTLA-4 blockade in lung cancer. Generated by immunoSEQ multiplex PCR, the TCRdb table keeps only in-frame clones and is missing some. Of approximately 52,000 clones in the sample, 75% to 85% were seen once. The sequencing used peripheral blood, collected from a patient treated with radiotherapy plus ipilimumab. These receptors originate from a human donor with non-small cell lung cancer who had a complete response to radiotherapy plus ipilimumab.

This clone was observed a handful of times. The rearrangement joins TRBV12-5 to TRBJ1-3; D is perhaps TRBD1 (6 bases). V lost 4 bases and J 2 bases, leaving 9 bases between the germline ends. This CDR3 is built from 14 residues. Germline V lookup: CDR1 LGHNT, CDR2 FRNRAP. CDR3 sequence: CASGSRTAGNTIYF. The DNA of the CDR3 is TGTGCTAGTGGTTCCCGGACAGCTGGAAACACCATATATTTT.

DNA of the CDR3: TGTGCCAGCAGCGCCTCGGGACAGAGCTACGAGCAGTACTTC. It encodes CASSASGQSYEQYF. This rearrangement joins TRBV9 to TRBJ2-7, with TRBD1 identical over 7 bases. The length of the CDR3 is 14 residues. J gave up 3 bases and V 3 bases, and 6 bases lay outside the gene matches. Per germline, CDR1 SGDLS and CDR2 YYNGEE.

This clone was seen a single time. The J gene is TRBJ2-2, the V gene TRBV4-3; D perhaps matches TRBD1 (6 bases). Trimming removed 3 bases at V and 4 bases at J, with 12 bases between. This CDR3 comprises 15 residues. Germline V gene data show CDR1 as LGHNA and CDR2 as YSLEER. The CDR3 reads CASSQAGTPTGELFF. In DNA form, the CDR3 reads TGCGCCAGCAGCCAGGCCGGGACACCCACCGGGGAGCTGTTTTTT.

The rearrangement joins TRBV29-1 to TRBJ1-1; D uncertain. This CDR3 spans 14 amino acids. V dropped 7 bases and J dropped 1 base, with 16 bases sitting between them. Germline V gene data show CDR1 as SQVTM and CDR2 as ANQGSEA. CDR3 nucleotide sequence: TGCAGCGCCTCCGTGGGAGGATGGAACACTGAAGCTTTCTTT. Translated: CSASVGGWNTEAFF.

The chain couples TRBV30 to TRBJ2-7; D is ambiguous. The CDR3 consists of 12 residues. Trimming shortened V by 0 bases and J by 1 base, and 4 bases separated the two germline ends. Germline loops: CDR1 GTSNPN, CDR2 SVGIG (reference sequence). Here the CDR3 reads CAWSVGSYEQYF. The CDR3 DNA reads TGTGCCTGGAGTGTCGGGTCCTACGAGCAGTACTTC.

The chain couples TRBV13 to TRBJ1-1; D not certain. The CDR3 covers 15 residues. With 0 bases removed from V and 4 bases from J, the gap between germline ends came to 12 bases. The germline V gene encodes CDR1 PRHDT and CDR2 FYEKMQ (reference sequence). The CDR3 sequence is CASSLGTGWATEAFF. CDR3 nucleotides: TGTGCCAGCAGCTTAGGGACGGGATGGGCCACTGAAGCTTTCTTT. The variable domain in full, completed from reference TRBV13 and TRBJ1-1, reads AAGVIQSPRHLIKEKRETATLKCYPIPRHDTVYWYQQGPGQDPQFLISFYEKMQSDKGSIPDRFSAQQFSDYHSELNMSSLELGDSALYFCASSLGTGWATEAFFGQGTRLTVV.

The chain couples TRBV18 to TRBJ1-1; TRBD1 might be the D (6 bases). Germline V gene data show CDR1 as KGHSH and CDR2 as LQKENI. Trimming took off 0 bases at V and 3 bases at J, with 8 bases between the two ends. The CDR3 sequence is 14 residues long. CDR3: CASSPPTGYTEAFF. The CDR3 DNA follows: TGTGCCAGCTCACCACCTACAGGGTACACTGAAGCTTTCTTT.

This clone has more than one count but fewer than ten. The chain combines TRBV27 with TRBJ2-7; TRBD2 aligns across 10 bases. The CDR3 is 16 amino acids. CDR1 is MNHEY and CDR2 is SMNVEV in the germline V gene (reference sequence). V was clipped by 2 bases and J by 4 bases; unmatched bases: 8. DNA of the CDR3: TGTGCCAGCAGTTTACGGGGACTAGCGATAGGATACGAGCAGTACTTC. The encoded protein is CASSLRGLAIGYEQYF.

This chain links TRBV30 with TRBJ2-3; 7 bases match TRBD2. Per germline, CDR1 GTSNPN and CDR2 SVGIG (reference sequence). V lost 2 bases and J lost 1; bases outside the gene matches: 6. The CDR3 is 15 amino acids. Here the CDR3 reads CAWSPGRGGTDTQYF. The CDR3 coding sequence is TGTGCCTGGAGTCCTGGTCGGGGGGGCACAGATACGCAGTATTTT.

V and J are TRBV7-6 and TRBJ1-3; 10 nucleotides agree with TRBD1. The ends lost 5 bases at V and 3 bases at J; junction bases unmatched: 7. The CDR3 is 16 amino acids. Germline V gene data show CDR1 as SGHVS and CDR2 as FNYEAQ. The CDR3 sequence is CASSPRQGAGGNTIYF. CDR3 DNA sequence: TGTGCCAGCAGCCCCCGACAGGGGGCAGGTGGAAACACCATATATTTT.

The chain carries TRBV10-1 and TRBJ2-3, with D uncertain. CDR3 length: 15 residues. Germline-derived CDR1 and CDR2 are WNHNN and SYGVQD (reference sequence). The V end lost 2 bases, the J end lost 1 base, and 10 bases lay between the germline ends. CDR3 in DNA: TGCGCCAGCAGTGAGAATAACAGACGCACAGATACGCAGTATTTT. It specifies CASSENNRRTDTQYF.

The V and J genes are TRBV5-1 and TRBJ1-2; maybe TRBD1 (6 bases). CDR3 size: 16 residues. V lost 4 bases, J lost 4 bases, and 20 bases lay in between. Germline V CDR1 and CDR2: SGHRS, YFSETQ. The CDR3 DNA sequence: TGCGCCAGCAGCCCCGGGACACCCTCTACGCTCTATGGCTACACCTTC. This translates into CASSPGTPSTLYGYTF.

The chain joins TRBV30 to TRBJ2-1; 11 nucleotides align to TRBD2. Germline lookup yields CDR1 GTSNPN and CDR2 SVGIG (reference sequence). The CDR3 runs 16 residues. The ends lost 3 bases at V and 0 bases at J; junction bases unmatched: 4. The CDR3 spells CAWRVTSGSSYNEQFF. As DNA, the CDR3 is TGTGCCTGGAGGGTTACTAGCGGGAGCTCCTACAATGAGCAGTTCTTC.